This is a list of T cell receptor beta chains from one sample in a study of patients and donors after allogeneic stem cell transplantation. In TCRdb, the RT-PCR reads were re-called with MiXCR into one record per CDR3 protein. The sample shows about 960,000 distinct CDR3 sequences, 18% of them seen only once. Sequencing used blood, either unsorted or a sorted T cell fraction (not recorded which). The receptors shown here come from a human donor who was either an allogeneic HSCT recipient or a stem cell or donor lymphocyte infusion donor (not recorded which). It is not recorded whose cells these are; they may come from a transplant donor. The conserved cysteine and the conserved F or W are not part of the CDR3 here.

TRBJ2-7 TRBV10-3 AIRTYNYEQY
TRBJ1-2 TRBV4-1 ASSQEVSSNYGYT
TRBJ2-7 TRBV27 ASSFVPGPSVDEQY
TRBJ1-5 TRBV6-2/TRBV6-3 ASSPQRLVNQPQH
TRBJ2-1 TRBV3-1 ASSPSVGGREQF
TRBJ1-1 TRBV12-3/TRBV12-4 ASSFRYTEAF
TRBJ2-1 TRBV11-1 ASSSTGTSLRSYNEQF
TRBJ1-3 TRBV2 ASHPDLGNTIY
TRBJ2-2 TRBV7-8 ASSARQGRAGELF
TRBJ2-7 TRBV4-2 ASSQGPAGVSSYEQY
TRBJ1-3 TRBV7-6 ASSLATGSVSGNTIY
TRBJ2-5 TRBV7-6 ASSRGGAGTQY
TRBJ2-1 TRBV12-3/TRBV12-4 ASSRTGATTYNEQF
TRBJ2-3 TRBV11-2 ASSRAALAGASSTDTQY
TRBJ2-5 TRBV10-3 ATRTFPEETQY
TRBJ1-4 TRBV14 ASSQNLGEKLF
TRBJ2-2 TRBV5-1 ASSTRTGDTGELF
TRBJ2-5 TRBV6-2/TRBV6-3 ASSYHVLVPETQY
TRBJ2-1 TRBV5-5 ASGTQGGVGGEQF
TRBJ2-1 TRBV4-3 ASSQGQRHNEQF
TRBJ2-1 TRBV13 ASSSRSPRTYNEQF
TRBJ1-1 TRBV5-1 ASSLAGVSEAF
TRBJ1-2 TRBV20-1 SADPEVVDYGYT
TRBJ2-1 TRBV6-1 ASSPYSSEYNEQF
TRBJ2-1 TRBV20-1 SARRAGTSGNNEQF
TRBJ1-6 TRBV20-1 SAVPGNYNSPLH
TRBJ2-3 TRBV7-8 ASSFKGLAGGDTQY
TRBJ2-7 TRBV7-6 ASSAGQPNPTQY
TRBJ2-7 TRBV20-1 SARVDSLSYEQY
TRBJ2-2 TRBV4-3 ASSYWASGVRNTGELF
TRBJ2-7 TRBV27 ASSFRTSGRTNEQY
TRBJ2-7 TRBV19 ASSRSPAGDYEQY
TRBJ2-7 TRBV29-1 SVAATGTTNYEQY
TRBJ2-7 TRBV29-1 SVALPSYEQY
TRBJ1-2 TRBV24-1 ATSDTRQGVGYT
TRBJ2-7 TRBV20-1 SAPQTVSYEQY
TRBJ2-7 TRBV7-9 ASTSLYTPGQY
TRBJ2-7 TRBV9 ASSVGGTGPYEQY
TRBJ2-1 TRBV12-3/TRBV12-4 ASSRGANEQF
TRBJ1-1 TRBV18 ASAGENTEAF
TRBJ2-2 TRBV24-1 ATSGDRENTGELF
TRBJ2-7 TRBV27 ASSFGRRGDEQY
TRBJ2-3 TRBV6-2/TRBV6-3 ASSYPGTSADTQY
TRBJ2-7 TRBV27 ASSLSPDTYEQY
TRBJ2-7 TRBV20-1 SAKGPTYEQY
TRBJ2-3 TRBV29-1 SVEQGLSTQY
TRBJ1-5 TRBV30 AWSVNRGSYSNQPQH
TRBJ1-4 TRBV10-3 AIRSQVDNEKLF
TRBJ1-1 TRBV19 ASSTGQGTEAF